This entry lists 16 T cell receptor beta chains sequenced from one sample in a study of T cells in Graves' hyperthyroidism and ophthalmopathy. Regions amplified from RNA transcripts were the TCR beta CDR3 regions. TCR CDR3 regions were first amplified by RT-PCR with HTBI primers. TCRdb recomputed calls from the multiplex PCR reads with MiXCR, one row per CDR3 protein. The data contain approximately 490,000 distinct CDR3 sequences, about 22% of them singletons. Material for sequencing was blood. All receptors derive from a woman aged 65 to 85 with Graves' ophthalmopathy.

The chain employs TRBV5-1 and TRBJ2-1; no clear D. This CDR3 comprises 17 residues. V lost 2 bases and J lost 8, with 23 bases in between. Germline V gene data show CDR1 as SGHRS and CDR2 as YFSETQ. DNA for the CDR3: TGCGCCAGCAGCTTATCAGGAGCGACGCTAAGTGGGGATGAGCAGTTCTTC. This encodes CASSLSGATLSGDEQFF.

The table lists this clonotype with many counts. V is TRBV27 and J is TRBJ2-5; D ambiguous. This CDR3 has 13 residues. V shed 4 bases and J shed 6 bases, with 12 bases lying between them. Germline V gives CDR1 MNHEY, CDR2 SMNVEV (reference sequence). CDR3 residues: CASSSPFDKTQYF. In nucleotides, the CDR3 is TGTGCCAGCAGTTCCCCCTTCGATAAGACCCAGTACTTC.

This clonotype was found once. This chain joins TRBV6-2 or TRBV6-3 and TRBJ2-1; TRBD2 agrees at 14 bases. The germline gives CDR1 MNHEY, CDR2 SVGEGT. Trimming at V came to 4 bases and at J to 0 bases, leaving 11 bases not matched to a gene. The CDR3 runs 20 residues. The CDR3 nucleotides read TGTGCCAGCAGTTCCCGGACTAGCGGGAGGCAACGGAGCTCCTACAATGAGCAGTTCTTC. Translated, it gives CASSSRTSGRQRSSYNEQFF.

The chain is built from TRBV28 and TRBJ2-1; weak D call: TRBD2 (6 bases). With 6 bases removed from V and 7 bases from J, the gap between germline ends came to 28 bases. Germline loops: CDR1 MDHEN, CDR2 SYDVKM. The CDR3 sequence is 18 residues long. CDR3 region: CASSLYFPGEGLRNEQFF. Here the CDR3 DNA reads TGTGCCAGCAGCCTTTACTTTCCGGGAGAAGGCCTTAGGAATGAGCAGTTCTTC.

This clonotype was recorded many times. This rearrangement joins TRBV12-3 or TRBV12-4 to TRBJ2-5; 9 positions agree with TRBD2. This CDR3 spans 14 amino acids. The junction had 3 bases not matched to a gene; V was cut back by 5 bases and J by 2 bases. As DNA, the CDR3 is TGTGCCAGCAGTCGTCTAGCGGGGCAAGAGACCCAGTACTTC. This translates into CASSRLAGQETQYF.

J is TRBJ2-6 and V is TRBV10-3, with no clear D. CDR1 ENHRY and CDR2 SYGVKD come from the germline V gene. V dropped 9 bases and J dropped 0 bases, with 3 bases sitting between them. The CDR3 is 12 residues long. The CDR3 sequence: CAINSGANVLTF. The CDR3, as DNA: TGTGCCATTAACTCTGGGGCCAACGTCCTGACTTTC.

J is TRBJ1-1 and V is TRBV19; D call uncertain. In germline, CDR1 is LNHDA, CDR2 SQIVND (reference sequence). Trimming took off 4 bases at V and 0 bases at J, with 18 bases between the two ends. The CDR3 has 17 amino acids. The CDR3 region has the DNA TGTGCCAGTAGTACCGTTCACCAGAGTTCCATGAACACTGAAGCTTTCTTT. It is translated as CASSTVHQSSMNTEAFF. Variable domain in full (rest from reference TRBV19 and TRBJ1-1): DGGITQSPKYLFRKEGQNVTLSCEQNLNHDAMYWYRQDPGQGLRLIYYSQIVNDFQKGDIAEGYSVSREKKESFPLTVTSAQKNPTAFYLCASSTVHQSSMNTEAFFGQGTRLTVV.

The chain has TRBV5-6 and TRBJ2-7, with D possibly being TRBD1 (6 bases). Between the trimmed V and J ends, which lost 6 bases and 4 bases, there was a span of 20 bases. Germline V CDR1 and CDR2: SGHDT, YYEEEE. The CDR3 totals 15 residues. CDR3 sequence (DNA): TGTGCCAGCACTAGAAATTTGGGGGCGGAATACGAGCAGTACTTC. This translates into CASTRNLGAEYEQYF.

This clonotype turned up a few times. The V gene is TRBV19, the J gene TRBJ2-5; 7 bases agree with TRBD2. Germline V gene sequence: CDR1 LNHDA, CDR2 SQIVND (reference sequence). This CDR3 has 15 amino acids. V was clipped by 1 base and J by 5 bases; unmatched bases: 7. This CDR3 is CASSIAGGRGETQYF. The CDR3 coding sequence is TGTGCCAGTAGTATAGCAGGCGGGAGAGGTGAGACCCAGTACTTC.

The V gene is TRBV29-1, the J gene TRBJ2-3, with 9 positions matching TRBD2. The CDR3 sequence is 15 residues long. V shed 1 base and J 3 bases; nucleotides not matched to a gene: 5. Germline-derived CDR1 and CDR2 are SQVTM and ANQGSEA. The CDR3 region has the DNA TGCAGCGTTGAAGGGGTAGCGGGAGAAACAGATACGCAGTATTTT. Protein product: CSVEGVAGETDTQYF.

This chain joins TRBV4-1 and TRBJ2-4; D possibly corresponds to TRBD2 (5 bases). Germline V gene sequence: CDR1 MGHRA, CDR2 YSYEKL. The CDR3 extends over 14 amino acids. With 1 base removed from V and 7 bases from J, the gap between germline ends came to 11 bases. In DNA form, the CDR3 reads TGCGCCAGCAGCCAAGGGCCTGGGGAGAACATTCAGTACTTC. Amino acid sequence: CASSQGPGENIQYF.

The chain has TRBV5-1 and TRBJ1-1; D remains unclear. The CDR3 is 14 residues long. V gave up 1 base and J gave up 2 bases, with 9 bases separating them. Germline CDR1 and CDR2: SGHRS and YFSETQ. CDR3 sequence reads: CASSLQTENTEAFF. The CDR3 coding sequence is TGCGCCAGCAGCTTGCAAACAGAAAACACTGAAGCTTTCTTT.

The V call is TRBV20-1, the J call TRBJ1-4; maybe TRBD1 (6 bases). Trimming left V 3 bases short and J 8 bases short, with 19 bases between. Germline CDR1 reads DFQATT; CDR2 reads SNEGSKA (reference sequence). This CDR3 spans 15 amino acids. CDR3 in amino acids: CSARVQGTVGEKLFF. The DNA of the CDR3 is TGCAGTGCTAGGGTACAGGGTACTGTAGGGGAAAAACTGTTTTTT.

This clonotype was detected many times. The CDR3 loop is CASSPDWLGSYGYTF. For the CDR3, the DNA is TGTGCCAGCAGTCCCGATTGGCTGGGGAGCTATGGCTACACCTTC. The J gene is TRBJ1-2, the V gene TRBV28, with unresolved D. The CDR3 contains 15 residues. Germline V gives CDR1 MDHEN, CDR2 SYDVKM. Trimming stripped 5 bases from V and 4 bases from J, with 17 bases between.

This clonotype was counted between two and nine times. The V and J genes are TRBV24-1 and TRBJ2-7; 8 positions match TRBD1. The CDR3 consists of 16 residues. In germline, CDR1 is KGHDR, CDR2 SFDVKD. V trimming: 1 base; J trimming: 4 bases; junction bases outside the gene matches: 8. The CDR3 nucleotides read TGTGCCACCAGTGATTTTGCGACAGGGGATTTTTACGAGCAGTACTTC. This encodes CATSDFATGDFYEQYF.

The chain is built from TRBV12-3 or TRBV12-4 and TRBJ2-6, with D uncertain. This CDR3 comprises 17 residues. Trimming took off 3 bases at V and 0 bases at J, with 12 bases between the two ends. This CDR3 is CASSFPGRPSGANVLTF. CDR3 sequence (DNA): TGTGCCAGCAGTTTCCCTGGGCGACCCTCTGGGGCCAACGTCCTGACTTTC.